A selection of T cell receptor beta chains follows, all from one sample in a study of identifying expanded T cells in peripheral blood. The repertoire was sequenced with immunoSEQ multiplex PCR; TCRdb's copy has only in-frame clones and lacks some. Of tens of thousands of clones listed, 70% to 90% are singletons. Sequencing was carried out using blood. These receptors all stem from a person aged 18 to 70 in good health. The CDR3 runs from the conserved cysteine through the conserved F or W. The D gene is left open where the match is weak. Clone size is not always given. Where it is, it says once, few, many or a class for expanded clones.

TGTGCCAGCAGTCCCTATAGCGGGGGAACCTACGAGCAGTACTTC	CASSPYSGGTYEQYF	TRBJ2-7	-	TRBD2	TRBV6-6
TGTGCCAGCAGCCCCCCGGGTTACACAGATACGCAGTATTTT	CASSPPGYTDTQYF	TRBJ2-3	-	-	TRBV6-5
TGTGCCAGTAGTATCCAGCGGGGTCCCCACAATGAGCAGTTCTTC	CASSIQRGPHNEQFF	TRBJ2-1	-	TRBD2	TRBV19
TGTGCCAGCAGGAAAGGACTAGCGGGGGGGCCCGGCGGGGAGCTGTTTTTT	CASRKGLAGGPGGELFF	TRBJ2-2	-	TRBD2	TRBV2
TGTGCCAGCAGCTTAGAAGAAAATACGCAGTATTTT	CASSLEENTQYF	TRBJ2-3	once	-	TRBV7-9
TGTGCCAGCAGTCCTCCCGGCAGCTCCTACGAGCAGTACTTC	CASSPPGSSYEQYF	TRBJ2-7	-	-	TRBV28
TGTGCCAGCAGCGCCAGGGGTAATTCACCCCTCCACTTT	CASSARGNSPLHF	TRBJ1-6	-	-	TRBV5-8
TGTGCCAGCTCACCATGGGGGTCCAGTGAGCAGTTCTTC	CASSPWGSSEQFF	TRBJ2-1	-	-	TRBV18
TGTGCCAGCAGCTTAGCTACCTCCTACGGGGTAATGTACGAGCAGTACTTC	CASSLATSYGVMYEQYF	TRBJ2-7	-	-	TRBV7-2
TGCGCCAGCAGCCAAGAAATGCGGATCGGCACTGAAGCTTTCTTT	CASSQEMRIGTEAFF	TRBJ1-1	-	-	TRBV4-3
TGTGCCAGCTCACCGGCGGGGGGGCAGGGAGATACGCAGTATTTT	CASSPAGGQGDTQYF	TRBJ2-3	once	TRBD2	TRBV18
TGTGCCTGGAGGCCAAGGGGTACAGGGGTAAATGAAAAACTGTTTTTT	CAWRPRGTGVNEKLFF	TRBJ1-4	once	TRBD1	TRBV30
TGTGCCAGCAGCTACGGACAGGGAGGAACTGAAGCTTTCTTT	CASSYGQGGTEAFF	TRBJ1-1	-	TRBD1	TRBV11-3
TGCGCCAGCAGCTTAGGCGGCCTAGGGGACACTGAAGCTTTCTTT	CASSLGGLGDTEAFF	TRBJ1-1	-	-	TRBV5-1
TGTGCCAGCAGCGTAGGCAGGAACTATGGCTACACCTTC	CASSVGRNYGYTF	TRBJ1-2	once	-	TRBV9
TGTGCCAGTACCACCGACAGCTATCAGCCCCAGCATTTT	CASTTDSYQPQHF	TRBJ1-5	-	-	TRBV19
TGTGCCAGCAGCTTTCCGTCCGGGGGCGCCAATTCACCCCTCCACTTT	CASSFPSGGANSPLHF	TRBJ1-6	few	-	TRBV13
TGTGCCAGCAGCTTCGGAGGCGAAGCTTTCTTT	CASSFGGEAFF	TRBJ1-1	few	-	TRBV11-2
TGTGCCAGCAGTGTTCGTTATAGTGAGCAGTTCTTC	CASSVRYSEQFF	TRBJ2-1	-	-	TRBV25-1
TGTGCCAGCTGCATGGGGGGCGCCGGGGAGCTGTTTTTT	CASCMGGAGELFF	TRBJ2-2	-	-	TRBV5-4
TGTGCCAGCAGTTTTGGGGGGGTAACTAATGAAAAACTGTTTTTT	CASSFGGVTNEKLFF	TRBJ1-4	-	-	TRBV28
TGTGTCAGCGGCTCCCGACAGGGGGCTAGAGGCTACACCTTC	CVSGSRQGARGYTF	TRBJ1-2	-	TRBD1	TRBV2
TGTGCCAGCAGTCAGATTAACACAGATACGCAGTATTTT	CASSQINTDTQYF	TRBJ2-3	-	-	TRBV27
TGCAGCGTTGTAATGCACTACGAGCAGTACTTC	CSVVMHYEQYF	TRBJ2-7	-	-	TRBV29-1
TGCAGCGCTGGGTCGGGACAGGGGTACAATGAGCAGTTCTTC	CSAGSGQGYNEQFF	TRBJ2-1	-	TRBD1	TRBV29-1
TGCGCCAGCAGCCAAGATCGGACTGTTTTTGGGCCGTTGGCTTTCTTT	CASSQDRTVFGPLAFF	TRBJ1-1	-	-	TRBV4-3
TGTGCCAGCGGTACGACAGGAGAAAAACCTAACTATGGCTACACCTTC	CASGTTGEKPNYGYTF	TRBJ1-2	-	-	TRBV28
TGTGCCAGCGACTCCGGGAGGAACACTGAAGCTTTCTTT	CASDSGRNTEAFF	TRBJ1-1	-	-	TRBV5-6
TGCGCCAGCAGTTTTGCAGTTGGCACTGAAGCTTTCTTT	CASSFAVGTEAFF	TRBJ1-1	few	-	TRBV5-1
TGTGCCAGCAGTTACGATTGGAGGGGGCAGTTCTTC	CASSYDWRGQFF	TRBJ2-1	-	-	TRBV6-5
TGTGCCAGCAGCCTAAACGGTCAGAATCAGCCCCAGCATTTT	CASSLNGQNQPQHF	TRBJ1-5	-	-	TRBV5-4
TGTGCCAGCAGCTTAGCGACTAGCGGGGGGGCCATCAGTGAGCAGTTCTTC	CASSLATSGGAISEQFF	TRBJ2-1	-	TRBD2	TRBV7-2
TGCGCCAGCAGCCAGCAGGCGGTGGGGGCCTACAATGAGCAGTTCTTC	CASSQQAVGAYNEQFF	TRBJ2-1	-	-	TRBV4-3
TGTGCCAGCAGCTTCCCCGGGAGCATCTACGAGCAGTACTTC	CASSFPGSIYEQYF	TRBJ2-7	-	-	TRBV5-5
TGCAGCGGATGGGTAAACACCGGGGAGCTGTTTTTT	CSGWVNTGELFF	TRBJ2-2	-	-	TRBV29-1
TGCGCCAGCAGCTTAGGGACAGAGGTGAGAGCTTTCTTT	CASSLGTEVRAFF	TRBJ1-1	-	TRBD1	TRBV5-1
TGTGCCAGCAGCCCCAGAAAAATAACACAGGGCTGGTCCGGGGAGCTGTTTTTT	CASSPRKITQGWSGELFF	TRBJ2-2	-	-	TRBV11-2
TGCGCCAGCAGCCAAGTACTAGCGGGGTCCCGCGCGAACACCGGGGAGCTGTTTTTT	CASSQVLAGSRANTGELFF	TRBJ2-2	-	TRBD2	TRBV4-3
TGTGCCAGCAGAGAAGGTCGGGGGCAGCAGCCCCAGCATTTT	CASREGRGQQPQHF	TRBJ1-5	-	-	TRBV2
TGTGCCAGCTCACCACCGGTTGGTATATCCTCCTACAATGAGCAGTTCTTC	CASSPPVGISSYNEQFF	TRBJ2-1	-	-	TRBV18
TGTGCCAGCAGTTTGTTAGGGGGGGGTCAGCCCCAGCATTTT	CASSLLGGGQPQHF	TRBJ1-5	medium-sized	-	TRBV27
TGCGCCAGCAGTCAATCGGGCAGAAGCAATCAGCCCCAGCATTTT	CASSQSGRSNQPQHF	TRBJ1-5	-	-	TRBV23-1
TGTGCCAGCAGCTTAGAATTAGGGTACGAGCAGTACTTC	CASSLELGYEQYF	TRBJ2-7	-	-	TRBV7-7
TGTGCCAGCAGCGTAGGAGGGGACGGAGGAATCTATGGCTACACCTTC	CASSVGGDGGIYGYTF	TRBJ1-2	-	-	TRBV9
TGTGCCAGCAGCTTAGTAGGGGGCGGCTATGGCTACACCTTC	CASSLVGGGYGYTF	TRBJ1-2	-	TRBD1	TRBV7-9
TGTGCCAGCAGCTTGGGAATAGGGGGCCAGTCCAAATATGGCTACACCTTC	CASSLGIGGQSKYGYTF	TRBJ1-2	-	TRBD1	TRBV13
TGCGCCAGCAGTCAATCCGGGACAGGGAACGAGCAGTACTTC	CASSQSGTGNEQYF	TRBJ2-7	-	TRBD1	TRBV5-1
TGTGCCAGCAGTAGGACAGGGGTTGTCTACGAGCAGTACTTC	CASSRTGVVYEQYF	TRBJ2-7	-	TRBD1	TRBV27
TGTGCCAGCAGTGAACGGAGGGGCGATCAGCCCCAGCATTTT	CASSERRGDQPQHF	TRBJ1-5	-	-	TRBV6-1
TGCGCCAGCAGCCAAGTCCTCCTTATCGGGGGACAGACAAACACTGAAGCTTTCTTT	CASSQVLLIGGQTNTEAFF	TRBJ1-1	-	TRBD1	TRBV4-1
TGCAGCGTTGCCCGGGACAGGGGTTTTGAGCAGTTCTTC	CSVARDRGFEQFF	TRBJ2-1	-	TRBD1	TRBV29-1
TGTGCCAGCAGTGAAGCCAGGGGGCTCGAGGTGAACACTGAAGCTTTCTTT	CASSEARGLEVNTEAFF	TRBJ1-1	few	TRBD1	TRBV6-1